This TCR beta chain was observed in a study of blood T cell repertoires in COVID-19. Background on the study: COVID-19 samples, acute and convalescent, were from the United States, Italy and Spain.

The study drew participants aged about 18 to 89 years from roughly 25 US areas. Assay used: immunoSEQ multiplex PCR; TCRdb lists only in-frame clones, some missing. The data show 300,000 to 400,000 clones, with about 90% seen just once and approximately 1% held by the top ten. This clonotype originated in a woman aged 25-40 years who had recovered from COVID-19. The source material was PBMCs or T cells enriched from blood (not recorded which).

The CDR3 here is CASSLAGIYQPQHF. DNA for the CDR3: TGTGCCAGCAGCTTGGCGGGGATCTATCAGCCCCAGCATTTT. The V call is TRBV5-5, the J call TRBJ1-5; D unresolved. The V gene lost 0 bases and the J gene lost 5 bases, with 9 bases spanning the gap. The CDR3 extends over 14 amino acids. Germline CDR1 is SGHKS and CDR2 is YYEKEE (reference sequence).